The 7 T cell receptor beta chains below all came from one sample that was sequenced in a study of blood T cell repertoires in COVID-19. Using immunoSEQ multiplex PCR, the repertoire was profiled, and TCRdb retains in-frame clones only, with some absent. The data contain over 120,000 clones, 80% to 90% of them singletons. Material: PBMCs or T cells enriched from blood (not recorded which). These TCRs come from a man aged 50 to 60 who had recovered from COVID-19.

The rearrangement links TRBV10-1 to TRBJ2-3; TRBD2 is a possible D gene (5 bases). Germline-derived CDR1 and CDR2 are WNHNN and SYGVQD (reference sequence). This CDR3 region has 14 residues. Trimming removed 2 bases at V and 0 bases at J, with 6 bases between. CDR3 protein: CASSESGSTDTQYF. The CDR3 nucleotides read TGCGCCAGCAGTGAGAGCGGAAGCACAGATACGCAGTATTTT.

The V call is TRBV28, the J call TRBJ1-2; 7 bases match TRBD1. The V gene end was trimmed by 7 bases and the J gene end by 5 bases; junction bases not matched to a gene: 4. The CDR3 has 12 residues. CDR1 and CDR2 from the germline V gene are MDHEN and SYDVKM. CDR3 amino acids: CASTDRRYGYTF. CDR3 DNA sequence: TGTGCCAGCACGGACAGGAGATATGGCTACACCTTC.

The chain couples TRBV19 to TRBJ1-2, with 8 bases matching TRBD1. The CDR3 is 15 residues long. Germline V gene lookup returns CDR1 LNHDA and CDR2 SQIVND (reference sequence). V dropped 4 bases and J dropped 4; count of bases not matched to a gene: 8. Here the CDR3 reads CASSNGQGLIYGYTF. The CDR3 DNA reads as TGTGCCAGTAGTAACGGACAGGGATTGATCTATGGCTACACCTTC.

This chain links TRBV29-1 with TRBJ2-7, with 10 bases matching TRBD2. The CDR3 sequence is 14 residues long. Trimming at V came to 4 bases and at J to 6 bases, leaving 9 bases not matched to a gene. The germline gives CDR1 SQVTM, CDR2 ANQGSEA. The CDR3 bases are TGCAGCGTTGTGACTAGCGGGTCCTACGGCGAGCAGTACGTC. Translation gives CSVVTSGSYGEQYV.

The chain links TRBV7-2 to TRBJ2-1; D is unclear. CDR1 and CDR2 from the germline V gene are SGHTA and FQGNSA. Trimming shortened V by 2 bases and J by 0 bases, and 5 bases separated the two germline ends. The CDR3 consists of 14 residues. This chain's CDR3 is CASSLINSYNEQFF. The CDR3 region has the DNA TGTGCCAGCAGCTTAATAAACTCCTACAATGAGCAGTTCTTC.

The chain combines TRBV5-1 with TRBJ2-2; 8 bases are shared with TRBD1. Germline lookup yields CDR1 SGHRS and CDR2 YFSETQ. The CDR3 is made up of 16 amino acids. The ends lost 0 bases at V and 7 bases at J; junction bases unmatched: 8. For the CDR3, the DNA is TGCGCCAGCAGCTTGGCCCTAGGGACAGGAGTCGGGGAGCTGTTTTTT. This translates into CASSLALGTGVGELFF. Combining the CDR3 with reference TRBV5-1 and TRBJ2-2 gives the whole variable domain KAGVTQTPRYLIKTRGQQVTLSCSPISGHRSVSWYQQTPGQGLQFLFEYFSETQRNKGNFPGRFSGRQFSNSRSEMNVSTLELGDSALYLCASSLALGTGVGELFFGEGSRLTVL.

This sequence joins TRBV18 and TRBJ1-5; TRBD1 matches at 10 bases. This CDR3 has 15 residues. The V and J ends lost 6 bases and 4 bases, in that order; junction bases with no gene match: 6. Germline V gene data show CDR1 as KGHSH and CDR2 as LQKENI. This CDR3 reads CASSPQGQGNQPQHF. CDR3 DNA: TGTGCCAGCTCTCCCCAGGGACAGGGGAATCAGCCCCAGCATTTT.